Following are 23 T cell receptor beta chains from one sample sequenced in a study of cytomegalovirus exposure and HLA in healthy donors. PCR involved 60 Vbeta and 13 Jbeta primers. Libraries were prepared by immunoSEQ multiplex PCR; TCRdb keeps only in-frame clonotypes and omits some of them. The sample has 100,000 or so clones, roughly 82% seen once. Sample: PBMCs. All receptors come from a man aged 25-40 years in good health and CMV-seropositive.

The genes are TRBV18 and TRBJ2-1, with 8 bases identical to TRBD2. Germline CDR1 reads KGHSH; CDR2 reads LQKENI. Trimming cost V 4 bases and J 3 bases; bases outside gene matches: 20. The CDR3 has 20 residues. CDR3 coding DNA: TGTGCCAGCTCACGGGGGCAACCCCGGAGCGCGGGAGGCCTCTACAATGAGCAGTTCTTC. Amino acid sequence: CASSRGQPRSAGGLYNEQFF.

CDR3 bases: TGTGCCAGCAGTGAAAGACGGGACAGTCCGCTCTATGGCTACACCTTC. Amino acids: CASSERRDSPLYGYTF. V usage is TRBV6-1 and J usage is TRBJ1-2; 7 bases agree with TRBD1. Germline CDR1 is MNHNS and CDR2 is SASEGT. The V and J ends lost 2 bases and 4 bases, in that order; junction bases with no gene match: 10. The CDR3 is made up of 16 amino acids.

The V gene is TRBV5-8, the J gene TRBJ1-1; 8 nucleotides line up with TRBD1. The V gene end was trimmed by 4 bases and the J gene end by 4 bases; junction bases not matched to a gene: 6. In germline, CDR1 is SGHTS, CDR2 YDEGEE. The CDR3 runs to 14 residues. This CDR3 reads CASSQGQGFTEAFF. In nucleotides, the CDR3 is TGTGCCAGCAGCCAAGGACAGGGCTTCACTGAAGCTTTCTTT.

The chain combines TRBV28 with TRBJ2-3; a weak D match, TRBD2 (5 bases). The CDR3 covers 15 residues. The germline gives CDR1 MDHEN, CDR2 SYDVKM. V lost 7 bases, J lost 1 base, and 15 bases lay in between. The CDR3 is CASTPSGVGTDTQYF. The CDR3 region has the DNA TGTGCCAGCACCCCGAGCGGAGTGGGCACAGATACGCAGTATTTT.

Here the CDR3 reads CASSQDRAGGGMVYEQFF. CDR3 DNA sequence: TGTGCCAGCAGCCAAGATAGGGCTGGTGGCGGGATGGTTTATGAGCAGTTCTTC. The V and J genes are TRBV4-2 and TRBJ2-1; weak D call: TRBD2 (6 bases). The germline V and J ends were trimmed by 0 bases and 8 bases, with 23 bases remaining between them. This CDR3 has 18 residues. The germline V gene encodes CDR1 LGHNA and CDR2 YNFKEQ.

This rearrangement joins TRBV28 to TRBJ1-5; a possible D gene is TRBD1 (5 bases). The CDR3 is 14 residues long. Germline V CDR1 and CDR2: MDHEN, SYDVKM. V dropped 2 bases and J dropped 7 bases, with 12 bases sitting between them. The CDR3 sequence: CASSLTGPRQPQHF. CDR3 coding DNA: TGTGCCAGCAGTTTAACAGGCCCCCGGCAGCCCCAGCATTTT.

V and J are TRBV5-4 and TRBJ2-4, with 7 bases that match TRBD1. With V trimmed by 0 bases and J by 4 bases, 4 bases remained unmatched. The CDR3 contains 15 residues. Germline CDR1 and CDR2: SGHNT and YYREEE (reference sequence). In DNA, the CDR3 is TGTGCCAGCAGCTTGGCGGGACAGCTTAAAAACATTCAGTACTTC. This gives the protein CASSLAGQLKNIQYF.

The CDR3 loop is CASSYRGSTEAFF. The CDR3 bases are TGTGCCAGCAGTTACAGGGGGAGCACTGAAGCTTTCTTT. The rearrangement links TRBV6-5 to TRBJ1-1; perhaps TRBD1 as D (6 bases). The CDR3 covers 13 residues. Looked up from germline, CDR1 is MNHEY and CDR2 is SVGAGI. V was clipped by 2 bases and J by 4 bases, with 8 bases between them.

The chain uses TRBV9 and TRBJ2-3; D is uncertain. Trimming took 4 bases from V and 7 from J, leaving 19 bases between them. Germline assignment: CDR1 SGDLS and CDR2 YYNGEE. This CDR3 is built from 15 residues. This chain's CDR3 is CASSLRDNPAHTQYF. The CDR3 coding sequence is TGTGCCAGCAGCTTGAGAGACAACCCCGCACATACGCAGTATTTT.

This clone was counted only a few times. This chain links TRBV10-2 with TRBJ2-7, with D unresolved. V shed 3 bases and J shed 0 bases, with 6 bases lying between them. Germline CDR1 and CDR2: WSHSY and SAAADI. This CDR3 region has 13 residues. The CDR3: CASSEQDSYEQYF. CDR3 sequence (DNA): TGCGCCAGCAGTGAACAAGACTCCTACGAGCAGTACTTC.

CDR3 in amino acids: CASSPPERAGELFF. CDR3 DNA: TGTGCCAGCAGCCCCCCGGAGAGGGCCGGGGAGCTGTTTTTT. The chain links TRBV7-9 to TRBJ2-2; tentative D call: TRBD2 (5 bases). CDR1 is SEHNR and CDR2 is FQNEAQ in the germline V gene (reference sequence). CDR3 size: 14 residues. V lost 5 bases to trimming and J lost 6 bases, with 13 bases between them.

The sample holds one count of this clone. The V gene is TRBV29-1, the J gene TRBJ2-1; weak D call: TRBD1 (6 bases). The V end was cut by 1 base, the J end by 0 bases, with 28 bases between. Germline-derived CDR1 and CDR2 are SQVTM and ANQGSEA. This CDR3 is built from 21 residues. DNA for the CDR3: TGCAGCGTTGAAGGTAAGGCAGGGACAAAACTAGACGTGAGCTCCTACAATGAGCAGTTCTTC. Translated: CSVEGKAGTKLDVSSYNEQFF.

The chain has TRBV5-1 and TRBJ2-7; 10 positions match TRBD1. Germline CDR1 and CDR2: SGHRS and YFSETQ. The CDR3 has 15 residues. V lost 0 bases and J lost 6; bases outside the gene matches: 6. The CDR3 DNA reads as TGCGCCAGCAGCTTGGAGGCGACAGGGGGCTTCGAGCAGTACTTC. This encodes CASSLEATGGFEQYF.

This rearrangement joins TRBV11-3 to TRBJ2-1; 8 bases align to TRBD1. V shed 2 bases, J shed 4 bases, and the junction held 10 bases outside the gene matches. The germline gives CDR1 SGHNT, CDR2 YENEEA. This CDR3 has 17 residues. DNA for the CDR3: TGTGCCAGCAGCTTATCGGCCGGGACAGGAAAGTACAATGAGCAGTTCTTC. Translating it yields CASSLSAGTGKYNEQFF.

This chain connects TRBV6-5 to TRBJ2-2; TRBD1 aligns across 9 bases. The CDR3 runs to 14 residues. The germline CDR1 and CDR2 sequences are MNHEY and SVGAGI. V shed 7 bases and J 5 bases; nucleotides not matched to a gene: 5. The CDR3 bases are TGTGCCAGCAAAGGGACAGGGAGGACCGGGGAGCTGTTTTTT. It translates to CASKGTGRTGELFF.

The rearrangement links TRBV5-6 to TRBJ2-5; TRBD1 matches at 7 bases. With the DNA end fitting TRBJ2-7 better, the J assignment may be wrong. Germline V CDR1 and CDR2: SGHDT, YYEEEE. There are 14 residues in the CDR3. CDR3 coding DNA: TGTGCCAGCAGCTTAGGACAGGCTTCCTACGAGCAGTACTTC. It is translated as CASSLGQASYEQYF.

This chain joins TRBV6-5 and TRBJ2-1; 9 nucleotides match TRBD2. Germline loops: CDR1 MNHEY, CDR2 SVGAGI. This CDR3 is built from 12 residues. Trimming removed 8 bases from V and 9 bases from J; junction bases left unmatched: 5. In nucleotides, the CDR3 is TGTGCCAGCCGGACTAGCGTTAGTGAGCAGTTCTTC. This gives the protein CASRTSVSEQFF.

The chain combines TRBV28 with TRBJ1-5; 9 nucleotides agree with TRBD1. The CDR3 totals 14 residues. Germline values: CDR1 MDHEN, CDR2 SYDVKM. Trimming took 7 bases from V and 7 from J; bases not matched to a gene: 8. This CDR3 is CASTSGQGGQPQHF. In DNA, the CDR3 is TGTGCCAGCACCTCGGGACAGGGCGGCCAGCCCCAGCATTTT.

The chain uses TRBV28 and TRBJ2-5; D remains unclear. The J call may be faulty, since TRBJ2-7 better matches the DNA end. This CDR3 spans 11 amino acids. CDR1 MDHEN and CDR2 SYDVKM come from the germline V gene. CDR3 nucleotides: TGTGCCAGCAGCTCCTCCTACGAGCAGTACTTC. Translation: CASSSSYEQYF.

The gene calls are TRBV29-1 and TRBJ1-1, with a possible D match to TRBD1 (6 bases). CDR3 length: 12 residues. CDR1 is SQVTM and CDR2 is ANQGSEA in the germline V gene. The V end was cut by 6 bases, the J end by 5 bases, with 13 bases between. The CDR3 DNA follows: TGCAGCGTCGTTCGGGGGGCTACTGAAGCTTTCTTT. Its translation: CSVVRGATEAFF.

In this sample, this clone turned up a few times. The gene calls are TRBV10-2 and TRBJ1-4; D unresolved. Germline V gene data show CDR1 as WSHSY and CDR2 as SAAADI. The CDR3 totals 13 residues. Deletions cut 6 bases from V and 8 bases from J, with 13 bases between. The CDR3 region is CASRVTGEEKLFF. The CDR3 DNA follows: TGCGCCAGCAGGGTAACCGGGGAGGAAAAACTGTTTTTT.

The gene calls are TRBV6-1 and TRBJ2-5; the match to TRBD2 covers 12 bases. The ends lost 5 bases at V and 3 bases at J; junction bases unmatched: 4. Per germline, CDR1 MNHNS and CDR2 SASEGT. The CDR3 is 15 amino acids. The CDR3 sequence: CASSQRLAGEETQYF. CDR3 nucleotides: TGTGCCAGCAGTCAGCGACTAGCGGGAGAAGAGACCCAGTACTTC.

There are a few counts of this clone. The rearrangement links TRBV7-9 to TRBJ2-1, with 10 bases fitting TRBD2. Unmatched junction bases numbered 9, after V lost 2 bases and J lost 8 bases. Germline V CDR1 and CDR2: SEHNR, FQNEAQ (reference sequence). CDR3 length equals 16 residues. CDR3 region: CASSLMGLAGVDEQFF. In DNA form, the CDR3 reads TGTGCCAGCAGCTTAATGGGCCTAGCGGGAGTGGATGAGCAGTTCTTC.